A single sample is the source of the 15 T cell receptor beta chains below, sequenced in a study of regulatory T cells in long-lasting Graves disease. Time point defined: persistent/refractory GD, antithyroid drugs over 5 years with positive TRAb. PBMC RNA served as the TCR library source. To make TCR beta libraries, researchers used iRepertoire HTBI primers and Arm-PCR of CDR3 regions. In TCRdb, the multiplex PCR reads were re-called with MiXCR into one record per CDR3 protein. This table holds about 460,000 distinct CDR3 sequences, 22% found once. This specimen consisted of peripheral blood mononuclear cells (PBMCs), obtained when the disease was refractory, from a patient treated with antithyroid drugs. The origin of the receptors is a female donor with Graves disease.

The chain combines TRBV2 with TRBJ2-2; 7 positions match TRBD1. Germline lookup yields CDR1 SNHLY and CDR2 FYNNEI. Germline trimming cut 8 bases from V and 12 bases from J; bases unmatched to any gene: 12. This CDR3 has 13 amino acids. The CDR3 here is CASSPTGPAKLFF. CDR3 nucleotides: TGTGCCAGCTCCCCGACAGGGCCCGCGAAGCTGTTTTTT.

The chain couples TRBV7-9 to TRBJ1-1; D is unresolved. Germline CDR1 and CDR2: SEHNR and FQNEAQ (reference sequence). The CDR3 extends over 13 amino acids. Trimming stripped 3 bases from V and 1 base from J, with 6 bases between. The CDR3 spells CASSFRKNTEAFF. The CDR3 DNA reads as TGTGCCAGCAGCTTCCGCAAGAACACTGAAGCTTTCTTT.

This clonotype was recorded a few times. This sequence joins TRBV6-5 and TRBJ2-5; weak D call: TRBD2 (7 bases). Per germline, CDR1 MNHEY and CDR2 SVGAGI. With 4 bases removed from V and 2 bases from J, the gap between germline ends came to 17 bases. The CDR3 runs 16 residues. The CDR3 DNA sequence: TGTGCCAGCAGTTCTCTGCCCGGGGGGCTACAAGAGACCCAGTACTTC. Translating gives CASSSLPGGLQETQYF.

This clonotype appeared a single time. This rearrangement joins TRBV30 to TRBJ2-1, with D uncertain. The CDR3 contains 12 residues. V shed 1 base and J shed 7 bases, with 8 bases lying between them. Per the germline V gene, CDR1 is GTSNPN and CDR2 is SVGIG (reference sequence). CDR3 sequence (DNA): TGTGCCTGGAGTGGATCCATTAATGAGCAGTTCTTC. It specifies CAWSGSINEQFF.

A few counts support this clonotype. The rearrangement joins TRBV20-1 to TRBJ2-7, with D possibly being TRBD2 (6 bases). The CDR3 has 15 amino acids. V was cut by 5 bases and J by 0 bases, with 17 bases left in between. Germline V gives CDR1 DFQATT, CDR2 SNEGSKA (reference sequence). The CDR3, as DNA: TGCAGTGCTCGACATGGGCAGGGAGGCTCCTACGAGCAGTACTTC. The encoded protein is CSARHGQGGSYEQYF.

Concerning this clonotype itself: The CDR3 does not end in the conserved phenylalanine or tryptophan, so this is likely a read error. CDR3 sequence (DNA): TGTGCCAGCAGTTTATCGGCAGGGCGTAGCAATCAGCCCCAGCATTCT. Translating it yields CASSLSAGRSNQPQHS. This rearrangement joins TRBV28 to TRBJ1-5; D may be TRBD1 (5 bases). V lost 1 base to trimming and J lost 0 bases, with 10 bases between them. There are 16 residues in the CDR3. CDR1 is MDHEN and CDR2 is SYDVKM in the germline V gene.

This clonotype has a single count. V gene TRBV14 combines with J gene TRBJ1-2; possibly TRBD1 for D (5 bases). The CDR3 loop spans 16 amino acids. Trimming took off 0 bases at V and 7 bases at J, with 18 bases between the two ends. Germline loops: CDR1 SGHDN, CDR2 FVKESK. The DNA of the CDR3 is TGTGCCAGCAGCCAAGATGGTTGGGACCCCCGACGTGGCTACACCTTC. It encodes CASSQDGWDPRRGYTF.

This chain joins TRBV24-1 and TRBJ2-1; the match to TRBD2 covers 12 bases. CDR3 size: 16 residues. The J segment lost 7 bases and the V segment lost 4 bases, leaving 7 bases of the junction unmatched. The germline CDR1 and CDR2 sequences are KGHDR and SFDVKD. Here the CDR3 reads CATSDLTSGSTNEQFF. The CDR3 bases are TGTGCCACCAGTGACCTGACTAGCGGGAGTACAAATGAGCAGTTCTTC.

Comments on this clonotype: A much larger clone lies one base from this, so it may be a read error. This sequence joins TRBV29-1 and TRBJ1-1; tentative D call: TRBD1 (5 bases). The CDR3 contains 14 residues. Trimming took 3 bases from V and 0 from J, leaving 11 bases between them. From germline, CDR1 is SQVTM and CDR2 ANQGSEA. The CDR3: CSVDHGGMNTEAFF. In nucleotides, the CDR3 is TGCAGCGTTGATCACGGGGGTATGAACACTGAAGCTTTCTTT.

The V call is TRBV20-1, the J call TRBJ1-2, with D perhaps TRBD1 (6 bases). Germline CDR1 is DFQATT and CDR2 is SNEGSKA (reference sequence). V was shortened by 6 bases and J by 3 bases, with 11 bases between the two germline ends. The CDR3 length is 12 residues. Written as DNA, the CDR3 is TGCAGTGCCCCTCCAGGGGACTATGGCTACACCTTC. Its protein product is CSAPPGDYGYTF.

The table lists this clonotype with a few counts. The rearrangement links TRBV6-2 or TRBV6-3 to TRBJ2-7; no reliable D call. This CDR3 has 11 amino acids. The V end lost 2 bases, the J end lost 5 bases, and 4 bases lay between the germline ends. In germline, CDR1 is MNHEY, CDR2 SVGEGT. The CDR3 nucleotides read TGTGCCAGCAGTTACCAGGACGAGCAGTACTTC. Translated, it gives CASSYQDEQYF.

About this clonotype: A much larger clone sits a single nucleotide away, making a read error possible. This chain uses TRBV28 with TRBJ2-4; 12 nucleotides align to TRBD2. Germline V gives CDR1 MDHEN, CDR2 SYDVKM. Unmatched junction bases numbered 6, after V lost 5 bases and J lost 7 bases. The CDR3 covers 15 residues. CDR3 residues: CASSPMGLAGNIQYF. The CDR3 DNA is TGTGCCAGCAGTCCGATGGGACTAGCGGGCAACATTCAGTACTTC.

This clonotype showed up many times. The chain uses TRBV27 and TRBJ1-2; a possible D gene is TRBD1 (5 bases). CDR3 length: 13 residues. The V end lost 8 bases, the J end lost 2 bases, and 12 bases lay between the germline ends. Germline loops: CDR1 MNHEY, CDR2 SMNVEV (reference sequence). The CDR3 loop reads CASLARTNYGYTF. The CDR3 DNA sequence: TGTGCCAGCCTGGCGAGGACAAACTATGGCTACACCTTC.

This clonotype was picked up many times. This chain links TRBV28 with TRBJ2-5; no reliable D call. V dropped 6 bases and J dropped 5 bases, with 13 bases sitting between them. Germline lookup yields CDR1 MDHEN and CDR2 SYDVKM. This CDR3 comprises 13 residues. Written as DNA, the CDR3 is TGTGCCAGCAGAGAACTGTCAGTGGAGACCCAGTACTTC. Translated, it gives CASRELSVETQYF.

The sample holds a few counts of this clonotype. This chain uses TRBV5-1 with TRBJ1-4, with D unresolved. CDR3 length equals 16 residues. The V and J ends lost 5 bases and 6 bases respectively, with 20 bases between them. In germline, CDR1 is SGHRS, CDR2 YFSETQ. CDR3 sequence (DNA): TGCGCCAGCAGATCCTACCCCCGATTGAAGGATGAAAAACTGTTTTTT. This gives the protein CASRSYPRLKDEKLFF.